Below are 30 T cell receptor beta chains sequenced from a single sample in a study of T-cell memory formation after mild COVID-19. TCRdb used MiXCR to reprocess the 5' RACE reads, holding one entry per CDR3 protein. The sample has a few hundred thousand distinct CDR3 sequences, about 16% seen once. Sequencing input: PBMCs or a T cell subset sorted from them (not recorded which). These TCRs come from a man between 18 and 35 years old who had mild COVID-19 (a few samples of this study predate the infection). Cell type and time point are not known.

This clonotype was counted only a few times. This chain links TRBV5-6 with TRBJ1-2; 8 bases are a match to TRBD1. The CDR3 totals 14 residues. CDR1 and CDR2 from the germline V gene are SGHDT and YYEEEE. The trim removed 4 bases at V and 5 bases at J, leaving 7 bases unmatched. The CDR3, as DNA: TGTGCCAGCAGCCCCGGGACAGGTCGTTATGGCTACACCTTC. Protein: CASSPGTGRYGYTF.

The chain joins TRBV5-5 to TRBJ2-7, with D maybe TRBD2 (5 bases). The V end was cut by 5 bases, the J end by 3 bases, with 15 bases between. This CDR3 is built from 14 residues. Looked up from germline, CDR1 is SGHKS and CDR2 is YYEKEE (reference sequence). The CDR3 spells CASRTWAGDYEQYF. DNA of the CDR3: TGTGCCAGCAGGACTTGGGCCGGGGACTACGAGCAGTACTTC. Variable domain in full (rest from reference TRBV5-5 and TRBJ2-7): DAGVTQSPTHLIKTRGQQVTLRCSPISGHKSVSWYQQVLGQGPQFIFQYYEKEERGRGNFPDRFSARQFPNYSSELNVNALLLGDSALYLCASRTWAGDYEQYFGPGTRLTVT.

The chain is built from TRBV10-3 and TRBJ2-1; D might be TRBD2 (6 bases). CDR3 size: 14 residues. Trimming pared 3 bases from V and 14 bases from J, leaving 20 bases between. In germline, CDR1 is ENHRY, CDR2 SYGVKD. The CDR3 DNA sequence: TGTGCCATCAGTGATGGAGGGGAGGTAGGGATCAAGTTCTTC. It yields the protein CAISDGGEVGIKFF.

This clonotype was recorded a few times. The chain is built from TRBV7-2 and TRBJ1-2; 9 nucleotides agree with TRBD1. V shed 4 bases, J shed 8 bases, and the junction held 11 bases outside the gene matches. The CDR3 extends over 15 amino acids. Germline values: CDR1 SGHTA, CDR2 FQGNSA. CDR3 in amino acids: CASSWKTGQGNGYTF. Written as DNA, the CDR3 is TGTGCCAGCAGCTGGAAAACTGGACAGGGGAACGGCTACACCTTC.

This clonotype was seen a few times. V gene TRBV10-3 combines with J gene TRBJ2-5; 10 bases match TRBD1. The CDR3 spans 12 residues. CDR1 ENHRY and CDR2 SYGVKD come from the germline V gene. V lost 10 bases and J lost 3; bases outside the gene matches: 2. The CDR3 here is CATGTGEETQYF. The CDR3 DNA reads as TGTGCCACCGGGACAGGGGAAGAGACCCAGTACTTC.

This CDR3 reads CAISEGTGMYEQYV. The CDR3 nucleotides read TGTGCCATCAGTGAAGGGACAGGGATGTACGAGCAGTACGTC. This chain connects TRBV10-3 to TRBJ2-7, with 9 bases fitting TRBD1. This CDR3 has 14 amino acids. In germline, CDR1 is ENHRY, CDR2 SYGVKD. Trimming took 3 bases from V and 4 from J; bases not matched to a gene: 4.

This clonotype came up a few times. The chain combines TRBV7-2 with TRBJ2-6; D ambiguous. The CDR3 spans 15 residues. Per the germline V gene, CDR1 is SGHTA and CDR2 is FQGNSA. Trimming pared 4 bases from V and 0 bases from J, leaving 7 bases between. The CDR3 reads CASSSTSSGANVLTF. The CDR3 bases are TGTGCCAGCAGCTCCACCAGCTCTGGGGCCAACGTCCTGACTTTC. Looking up the rest from reference TRBV7-2 and TRBJ2-6 gives the full variable domain: GAGVSQSPSNKVTEKGKDVELRCDPISGHTALYWYRQSLGQGLEFLIYFQGNSAPDKSGLPSDRFSAERTGGSVSTLTIQRTQQEDSAVYLCASSSTSSGANVLTFGAGSRLTVL.

This clonotype appeared a few times. This chain joins TRBV20-1 and TRBJ1-1; unclear D gene. Germline V lookup: CDR1 DFQATT, CDR2 SNEGSKA (reference sequence). V was cut by 0 bases and J by 1 base, with 6 bases left in between. The CDR3 loop spans 13 amino acids. The CDR3 region has the DNA TGCAGTGCTAGAGACCAAGGGAACACTGAAGCTTTCTTT. Amino acids: CSARDQGNTEAFF.

The J gene is TRBJ2-1, the V gene TRBV6-5, with 9 bases identical to TRBD1. J lost 7 bases, V lost 5 bases, and 9 bases had no gene match. Germline lookup yields CDR1 MNHEY and CDR2 SVGAGI. CDR3 length: 15 amino acids. CDR3 sequence: CASSIGTGPWNEQFF. The CDR3 DNA sequence: TGTGCCAGCAGTATCGGGACAGGGCCTTGGAATGAGCAGTTCTTC.

This chain joins TRBV27 and TRBJ1-5; D unclear. This CDR3 comprises 14 residues. Germline lookup yields CDR1 MNHEY and CDR2 SMNVEV (reference sequence). V dropped 2 bases and J dropped 5 bases, with 10 bases sitting between them. CDR3 loop: CASSLTRAYQPQHF. DNA of the CDR3: TGTGCCAGCAGTTTAACGCGCGCTTATCAGCCCCAGCATTTT.

The chain combines TRBV20-1 with TRBJ2-3; 7 nucleotides align to TRBD2. This CDR3 has 14 residues. Germline V gene data show CDR1 as DFQATT and CDR2 as SNEGSKA (reference sequence). V trimming: 1 base; J trimming: 2 bases; junction bases outside the gene matches: 3. CDR3 DNA sequence: TGCAGTGCTAGAGGCACTAGCGCCACAGATACGCAGTATTTT. As protein: CSARGTSATDTQYF.

The V call is TRBV21-1, the J call TRBJ1-4. TRBV21-1 is given as a pseudogene. This CDR3 is built from 16 residues. The CDR3 here is CASSKEDRPLNEKLFF. CDR3 DNA sequence: TGTGCCAGCAGCAAAGAGGATCGGCCGCTGAATGAAAAACTGTTTTTT.

This clonotype was picked up a small number of times. The rearrangement joins TRBV2 to TRBJ2-3; D is possibly TRBD2 (5 bases). CDR1 is SNHLY, CDR2 FYNNEI, per germline. This CDR3 region has 9 residues. V was cut by 10 bases and J by 10 bases, with 9 bases left in between. The CDR3: CATGGAQYF. The CDR3 nucleotides read TGTGCCACCGGAGGAGCGCAGTATTTT. The whole variable domain, remainder taken from reference TRBV2 and TRBJ2-3, is EPEVTQTPSHQVTQMGQEVILRCVPISNHLYFYWYRQILGQKVEFLVSFYNNEISEKSEIFDDQFSVERPDGSNFTLKIRSTKLEDSAMYFCATGGAQYFGPGTRLTVL.

The rearrangement links TRBV5-1 to TRBJ1-5; TRBD1 agrees at 9 bases. This CDR3 spans 14 amino acids. The V gene end was trimmed by 4 bases and the J gene end by 7 bases; junction bases not matched to a gene: 6. Germline V gives CDR1 SGHRS, CDR2 YFSETQ. CDR3 nucleotides: TGCGCCAGCAGCCGGGACAGGGCCTTGCAGCCCCAGCATTTT. It encodes CASSRDRALQPQHF.

This clonotype was counted a few times. This CDR3 is CSVTLSGANVLTF. The CDR3 coding sequence is TGCAGCGTCACACTTTCTGGGGCCAACGTCCTGACTTTC. This sequence joins TRBV29-1 and TRBJ2-6; D is uncertain. The V and J ends lost 6 bases and 1 base respectively, with 7 bases between them. The germline V gene has CDR1 SQVTM and CDR2 ANQGSEA. CDR3 size: 13 residues.

This clonotype was seen only a few times. This chain links TRBV12-3 or TRBV12-4 with TRBJ2-3, with D possibly TRBD2 on 6 matching bases. The V end lost 11 bases, the J end lost 3 bases, and 15 bases lay between the germline ends. CDR3 length: 13 residues. CDR3 sequence (DNA): TGTGCCGTCGCGGGGTCTGGGACAGATACGCAGTATTTT. Protein: CAVAGSGTDTQYF.

This clonotype was seen only a few times. This chain links TRBV4-1 with TRBJ1-2, with 8 bases fitting TRBD1. The length of the CDR3 is 15 residues. Germline V lookup: CDR1 MGHRA, CDR2 YSYEKL. Unmatched junction bases numbered 11, after V lost 7 bases and J lost 4 bases. The CDR3 nucleotides read TGCGCCAGCACCCCGGGGTGGACAGGGCCCTATGGCTACACCTTC. Translated, it gives CASTPGWTGPYGYTF.

The sample holds a few counts of this clonotype. The chain combines TRBV5-1 with TRBJ1-1, with D possibly TRBD1 on 6 matching bases. The CDR3 totals 18 residues. Germline V lookup: CDR1 SGHRS, CDR2 YFSETQ. V was cut by 0 bases and J by 2 bases, with 20 bases left in between. The CDR3 here is CASSLAGGLRGGNTEAFF. Here the CDR3 DNA reads TGCGCCAGCAGCTTGGCCGGAGGCCTTAGAGGGGGAAACACTGAAGCTTTCTTT.

The table lists this clonotype with many counts. The chain couples TRBV5-1 to TRBJ2-2; possible D gene TRBD1, 6 bases. The length of the CDR3 is 15 residues. Germline assignment: CDR1 SGHRS and CDR2 YFSETQ. Trimming removed 1 base at V and 4 bases at J, with 11 bases between. In DNA form, the CDR3 reads TGCGCCAGCAGCTTGATCCCAGGGGTCACCGGGGAGCTGTTTTTT. Amino acid sequence: CASSLIPGVTGELFF.

The rearrangement uses TRBV5-6 and TRBJ2-1; a weak D match, TRBD1 (6 bases). CDR3 length equals 12 residues. Trimming shortened V by 4 bases and J by 9 bases, and 11 bases separated the two germline ends. Per germline, CDR1 SGHDT and CDR2 YYEEEE. The chain's CDR3 is CASSPKGGEQFF. DNA of the CDR3: TGTGCCAGCAGCCCAAAAGGGGGTGAGCAGTTCTTC.

In its sample, this clonotype was seen a few times. This chain uses TRBV28 with TRBJ2-4; D could derive from TRBD1 or TRBD2 (6 bases each). Germline V gene lookup returns CDR1 MDHEN and CDR2 SYDVKM. V lost 6 bases, J lost 6 bases, and 12 bases lay in between. The CDR3 is made up of 13 amino acids. The CDR3 bases are TGTGCCAGCAGGGTAGGGGGAGGAAACATTCAGTACTTC. Translation: CASRVGGGNIQYF.

The chain combines TRBV6-2 or TRBV6-3 with TRBJ2-7; D may be TRBD1 (5 bases). V lost 8 bases and J lost 5, with 13 bases in between. CDR3 length: 12 amino acids. From germline, CDR1 is MNHEY and CDR2 SVGEGT. CDR3 in DNA: TGTGCCAGCTCAGACAGCGCTCACGAGCAGTACTTC. Amino acid sequence: CASSDSAHEQYF.

The rearrangement joins TRBV23-1 to TRBJ1-4; 10 bases agree with TRBD1. TRBV23-1 is an ORF, with its function uncertain. J was trimmed by 4 bases and V by 8 bases; bases with no gene match: 22. This CDR3 has 20 amino acids. The CDR3 nucleotides are TGCGCCAGCGTACGACCATACCAAACCCGGGACAGGGGCCTTAATGAAAAACTGTTTTTT. Translating gives CASVRPYQTRDRGLNEKLFF.

This clonotype was seen a handful of times. V gene TRBV7-2 combines with J gene TRBJ1-6; D might be TRBD1 (6 bases). Trimming stripped 5 bases from V and 8 bases from J, with 13 bases between. This CDR3 has 14 residues. Germline-derived CDR1 and CDR2 are SGHTA and FQGNSA. The CDR3 is CASSPERTDSPLHF. In nucleotides, the CDR3 is TGTGCCAGCAGCCCGGAAAGGACAGATTCACCCCTCCACTTT.

This clonotype was recorded a few times. V and J are TRBV7-3 and TRBJ2-3, with D possibly called TRBD1 or TRBD2 (6 bases each). The ends were cut back, 2 bases at V and 5 bases at J, with 14 bases in the middle. The CDR3 runs 15 residues. In germline, CDR1 is SGHTA, CDR2 FQGTGA. The DNA for the CDR3 is TGTGCCAGCAGCTTATTCCGGGGGCGGTTAGATACGCAGTATTTT. Its translation: CASSLFRGRLDTQYF. Full variable domain (missing parts from reference TRBV7-3 and TRBJ2-3): GAGVSQTPSNKVTEKGKYVELRCDPISGHTALYWYRQSLGQGPEFLIYFQGTGAADDSGLPNDRFFAVRPEGSVSTLKIQRTERGDSAVYLCASSLFRGRLDTQYFGPGTRLTVL.

The chain has TRBV9 and TRBJ1-5, with a tentative D call TRBD1 (6 bases). With 4 bases removed from V and 1 base from J, the gap between germline ends came to 12 bases. Per germline, CDR1 SGDLS and CDR2 YYNGEE. The CDR3 is made up of 15 amino acids. CDR3 in amino acids: CASSPEDRSNQPQHF. CDR3 sequence (DNA): TGTGCCAGCAGCCCGGAGGACAGAAGCAATCAGCCCCAGCATTTT.

This clonotype has just a few counts. The J gene is TRBJ1-2, the V gene TRBV7-9; D unresolved. The V end was cut by 1 base, the J end by 5 bases, with 2 bases between. Per the germline V gene, CDR1 is SEHNR and CDR2 is FQNEAQ (reference sequence). The CDR3 extends over 11 amino acids. The CDR3 DNA follows: TGTGCCAGCAGCTTAGAGTATGGCTACACCTTC. It encodes CASSLEYGYTF.

This chain connects TRBV12-3 or TRBV12-4 to TRBJ1-2, with D tentatively TRBD1 (6 bases). CDR3 size: 13 residues. V lost 6 bases to trimming and J lost 8 bases, with 16 bases between them. The CDR3 bases are TGTGCCAGCAGCTATGGGGGGCCGGGCGGCTACACCTTC. It specifies CASSYGGPGGYTF.

The V call is TRBV7-9, the J call TRBJ2-2, with D uncertain. The CDR3 has 12 residues. CDR1 and CDR2 from the germline V gene are SEHNR and FQNEAQ (reference sequence). Trimming shortened V by 5 bases and J by 6 bases, and 7 bases separated the two germline ends. The CDR3 region has the DNA TGTGCCAGCAGCAAGGTCGCCGGGGAGCTGTTTTTT. Its protein product is CASSKVAGELFF.

This chain connects TRBV29-1 to TRBJ2-7; the match to TRBD1 covers 12 bases. CDR3 size: 14 residues. J gave up 5 bases and V 6 bases, and 8 bases lay outside the gene matches. Germline assignment: CDR1 SQVTM and CDR2 ANQGSEA. CDR3 DNA sequence: TGCAGCGTAGCGGCAGGGACAGGGGGCCACGAGCAGTACGTC. It translates to CSVAAGTGGHEQYV.